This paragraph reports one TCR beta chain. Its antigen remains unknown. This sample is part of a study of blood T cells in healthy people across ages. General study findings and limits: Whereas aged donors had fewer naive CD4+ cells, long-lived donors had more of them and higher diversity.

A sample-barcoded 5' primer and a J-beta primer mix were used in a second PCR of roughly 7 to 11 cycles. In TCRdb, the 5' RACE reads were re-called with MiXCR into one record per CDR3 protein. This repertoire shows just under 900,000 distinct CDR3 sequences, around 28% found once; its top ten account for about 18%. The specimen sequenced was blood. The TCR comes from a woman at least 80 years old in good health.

Here the CDR3 DNA reads TGTGCCAGCAGTGAGAGATTAAGGGGGCGGCAAGAGACCCAGTACTTC. This sequence encodes CASSERLRGRQETQYF. This chain links TRBV6-1 with TRBJ2-5, with 7 bases matching TRBD1. After removal of 3 bases from V and 2 bases from J, the junction contained 9 bases not matched to a gene. CDR1 and CDR2 from the germline V gene are MNHNS and SASEGT. This CDR3 contains 16 residues.